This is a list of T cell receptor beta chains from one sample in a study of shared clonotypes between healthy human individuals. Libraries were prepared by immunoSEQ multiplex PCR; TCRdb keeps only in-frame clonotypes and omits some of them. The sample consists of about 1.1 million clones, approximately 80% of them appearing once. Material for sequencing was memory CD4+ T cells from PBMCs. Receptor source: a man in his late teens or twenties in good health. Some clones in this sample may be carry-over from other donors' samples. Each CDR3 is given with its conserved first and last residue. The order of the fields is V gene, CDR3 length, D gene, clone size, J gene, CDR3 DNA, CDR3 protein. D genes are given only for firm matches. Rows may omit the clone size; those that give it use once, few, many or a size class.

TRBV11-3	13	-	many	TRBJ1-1	TGTGCCAGCAGCTTAGTTGAGAACACTGAAGCTTTCTTT	CASSLVENTEAFF
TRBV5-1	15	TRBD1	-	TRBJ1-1	TGCGCCAGCAGCTCGGGACAGGGGCCTACGACTGAAGCTTTCTTT	CASSSGQGPTTEAFF
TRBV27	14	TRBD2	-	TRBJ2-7	TGTGCCAGCAGTTTATGGCGACTAGCCGACGAGCAGTACTTC	CASSLWRLADEQYF
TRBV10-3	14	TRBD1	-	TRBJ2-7	TGTGCCATCAGGTCCGGGACAGGGAAATACGAGCAGTACTTC	CAIRSGTGKYEQYF
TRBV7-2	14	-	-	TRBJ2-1	TGTGCCAGCAGCTTAGCTCGGACTCCCCGGGAGCAGTTCTTC	CASSLARTPREQFF
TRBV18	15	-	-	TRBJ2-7	TGTGCCAGCTCACCATTGGGGGGAAGCTCCTACGAGCAGTACTTC	CASSPLGGSSYEQYF
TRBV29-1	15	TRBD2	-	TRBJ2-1	TGCAGCGTTGAAGAAGGACTAGCGGGAGGCCCTGAGCAGTTCTTC	CSVEEGLAGGPEQFF
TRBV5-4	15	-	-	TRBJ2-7	TGTGCCAGCAGCTTGGATGGGGGGCGCGGGAACGAGCAGTACTTC	CASSLDGGRGNEQYF
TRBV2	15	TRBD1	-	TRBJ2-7	TGTGCCAGCAGCGAGATTCCGGGACAGGGAGCTGAGCAGTACTTC	CASSEIPGQGAEQYF
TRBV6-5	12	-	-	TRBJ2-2	TGTGCCAGCAGTTCCCGCACCGGGGAGCTGTTTTTT	CASSSRTGELFF
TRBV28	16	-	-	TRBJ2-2	TGTGCCAGCAGTGCAGCCACCCTACCGAACACCGGGGAGCTGTTTTTT	CASSAATLPNTGELFF
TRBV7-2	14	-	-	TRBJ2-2	TGTGCCAGCAGCTTATTTAGGGGGGCCGGGGAGCTGTTTTTT	CASSLFRGAGELFF
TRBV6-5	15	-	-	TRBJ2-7	TGTGCCAGCAGTTACTCGATTAACGGGCGGTACGAGCAGTACTTC	CASSYSINGRYEQYF
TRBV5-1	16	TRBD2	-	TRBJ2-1	TGCGCCAGCAGCCCCCGGGGGGCGGGAGGGTACAATGAGCAGTTCTTC	CASSPRGAGGYNEQFF
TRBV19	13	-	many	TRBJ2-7	TGTGCCAGTGGAAGGGACGGAGGCTACGAGCAGTACTTC	CASGRDGGYEQYF
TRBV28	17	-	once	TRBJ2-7	TGTGCCAGCAGTCCCAACATACTAGGATCGAGCTCCTACGAGCAGTACTTC	CASSPNILGSSSYEQYF
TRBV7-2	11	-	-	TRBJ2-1	TGTGCCAGCAGCCTATTCAATGAGCAGTTCTTC	CASSLFNEQFF
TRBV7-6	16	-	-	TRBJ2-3	TGTGCCAGCAGCTTAGTTGGGGGAGTGGGCTTAGATACGCAGTATTTT	CASSLVGGVGLDTQYF
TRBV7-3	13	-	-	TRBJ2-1	TGTGCCAGTGCAACCTTTCAACAGACCCCTCGGTTCTTC	CASATFQQTPRFF
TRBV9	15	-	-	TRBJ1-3	TGTGCCAGCAACTCAGGGAAGAGCTCTGGAAACACCATATATTTT	CASNSGKSSGNTIYF
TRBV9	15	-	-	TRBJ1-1	TGTGCCAGCAGCCCATCACTCGGGCCGGGGGCTGAAGCTTTCTTT	CASSPSLGPGAEAFF
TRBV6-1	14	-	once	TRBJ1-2	TGTGCCAGCAGTGAACCTAGGATAGACTATGGCTACACCTTC	CASSEPRIDYGYTF
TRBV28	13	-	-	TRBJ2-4	TGTGCCAGCAACGGTCCGGGCGGTGACATTCAGTACTTC	CASNGPGGDIQYF
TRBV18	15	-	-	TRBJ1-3	TGTGCCAGCTCACTCGTCTCAGCTTCTGGAAACACCATATATTTT	CASSLVSASGNTIYF
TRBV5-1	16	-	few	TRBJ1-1	TGCGCCAGCAGCTTTCGGGCCCCCGAAAGGGTCACTGAAGCTTTCTTT	CASSFRAPERVTEAFF
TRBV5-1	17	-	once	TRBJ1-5	TGCGCCAGCAGCTTGGGGGGGATGGACAGTGGCAAACAGCCCCAGCATTTT	CASSLGGMDSGKQPQHF
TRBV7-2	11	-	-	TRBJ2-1	TGTGCCAGCAGCGCCGGTGGTAGGCAGTTCTTC	CASSAGGRQFF
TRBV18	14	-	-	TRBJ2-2	TGTGCCAGCTCACCGAGGCGGAACACCGGGGAGCTGTTTTTT	CASSPRRNTGELFF
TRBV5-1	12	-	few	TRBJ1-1	TGCGCCAGTACGGGGGAGCACACTGAAGCTTTCTTT	CASTGEHTEAFF
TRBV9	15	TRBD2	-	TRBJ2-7	TGTGCCAGCAGCCCTCAGACTAGCGGACCATACGAGCAGTACTTC	CASSPQTSGPYEQYF
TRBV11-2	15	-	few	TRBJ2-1	TGTGCCAGCAGCCCCACTGTGGGGGACTACAATGAGCAGTTCTTC	CASSPTVGDYNEQFF
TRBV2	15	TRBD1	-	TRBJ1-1	TGTGCCAGCAGTTCCCAGGGGGGGTTGAACACTGAAGCTTTCTTT	CASSSQGGLNTEAFF
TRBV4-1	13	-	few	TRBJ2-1	TGCGCCAGCAGCCGCGCGGGGGCAGGTGAGCAGTTCTTC	CASSRAGAGEQFF
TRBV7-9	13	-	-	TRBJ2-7	TGTGCCAGCAGCCGCCCGGGGGCGGGCGAGCAGTACTTC	CASSRPGAGEQYF
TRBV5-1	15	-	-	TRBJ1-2	TGCGCCAGCAGCTTGCAGGGGACCCCTAACTATGGCTACACCTTC	CASSLQGTPNYGYTF
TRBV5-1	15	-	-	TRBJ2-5	TGCGCCAGCAGCTTGGGAGGTGGGGCAGAAGAGACCCAGTACTTC	CASSLGGGAEETQYF
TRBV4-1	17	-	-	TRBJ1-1	TGCGCCAGCAGCCAAGTTACCCTAACAGGTTTGAACACTGAAGCTTTCTTT	CASSQVTLTGLNTEAFF
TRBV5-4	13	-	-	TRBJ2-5	TGTGCCAGCAGCTTGGGGGGGCGCGAGACCCAGTACTTC	CASSLGGRETQYF
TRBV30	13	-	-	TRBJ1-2	TGTGCCTGGAGTGTATTCAGGGAACACGGCTACACCTTC	CAWSVFREHGYTF
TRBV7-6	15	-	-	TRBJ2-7	TGTGCCAGCAGCTTAGTGGGGGACACCGTCTACGAGCAGTACTTC	CASSLVGDTVYEQYF
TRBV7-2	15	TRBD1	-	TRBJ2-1	TGTGCCAGCAGCTTGGGGACAGGGTCCTACAATGAGCAGTTCTTC	CASSLGTGSYNEQFF
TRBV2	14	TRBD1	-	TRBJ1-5	TGTGCCAGCAATCCCCAGGGGGCGGATCAGCCCCAGCATTTT	CASNPQGADQPQHF
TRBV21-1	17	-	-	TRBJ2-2	TGTGCCAGCAGAAACCCAGCGGGAGGGCCATACACCGGGGAGCTGTTTTTT	CASRNPAGGPYTGELFF
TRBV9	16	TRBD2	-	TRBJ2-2	TGTGCCAGCAGCGTAACTAGCGGGACGAACACCGGGGAGCTGTTTTTT	CASSVTSGTNTGELFF
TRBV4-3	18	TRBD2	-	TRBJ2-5	TGCGCCAGCAGCCAAGATTTTCCGGGACTAGCAGACCAAGAGACCCAGTACTTC	CASSQDFPGLADQETQYF
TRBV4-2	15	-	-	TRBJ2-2	TGTGCCAGCAGCCGCCGGACTGGGAACACCGGGGAGCTGTTTTTT	CASSRRTGNTGELFF
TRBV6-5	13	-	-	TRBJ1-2	TGTGCCAGCAGCAGTACAGCGCCCAATGGCTACACCTTC	CASSSTAPNGYTF
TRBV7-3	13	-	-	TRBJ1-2	TGTGCCAGCAGCTTAGGTACAGCGAGTGGCTACACCTTC	CASSLGTASGYTF
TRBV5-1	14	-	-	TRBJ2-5	TGCGCCAGCAGCTTCCGAGGACCCCAAGAGACCCAGTACTTC	CASSFRGPQETQYF
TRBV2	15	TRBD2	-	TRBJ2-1	TGTGCCAGCAGGGCTACTAGCGGGATCTACAATGAGCAGTTCTTC	CASRATSGIYNEQFF
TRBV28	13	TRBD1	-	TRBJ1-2	TGTGCCAGCAGCTGGGGACAGGTCTATGGCTACACCTTC	CASSWGQVYGYTF
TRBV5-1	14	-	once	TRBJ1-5	TGCGCCACCAGGGTTTCGAACCCCAATCAGCCCCAGCATTTT	CATRVSNPNQPQHF
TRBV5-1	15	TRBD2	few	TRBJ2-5	TGCGCCAGCAGCTTGGGGACTAGCGGACAAGAGACCCAGTACTTC	CASSLGTSGQETQYF
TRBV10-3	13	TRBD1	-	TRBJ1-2	TGTGCCATCACCAGGGACAGGGGAGGTGGCTACACCTTC	CAITRDRGGGYTF
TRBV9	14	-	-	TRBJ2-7	TGTGCCAGCAGCGTTGGCCAGGGACCCTACGAGCAGTACTTC	CASSVGQGPYEQYF